The subject of this entry is one T cell receptor beta chain. Its matching antigen is unknown. UMI-labeled TRB cDNA libraries were prepared by 5' RACE. TCRdb reprocessed the 5' RACE reads, with one entry per CDR3 protein and no DNA. The repertoire shows tens of thousands of distinct CDR3 sequences; the top ten hold less than 1%. Germline CDR1 reads SQVTM; CDR2 reads ANQGSEA. The CDR3 has 13 amino acids. The data are from a study of CXCR3-negative and CXCR3-positive naive CD8 T cells. General study points: CXCR3-negative naive cells had less hydrophobic TRB CDR3s than did CXCR3-positive naive cells.

This chain uses TRBV29-1 with TRBJ2-2. The sequence derives from a human donor in good health. Some clones in this sample may be carry-over from other donors' samples. The source material was naive CXCR3+ CD8+ T cells from blood. Described subset: CD45RO-CCR7+CD27+CD95- naive CD8+ T cells expressing CXCR3 (TNR3+). The CDR3 loop reads CSVESDGTGELFF.